Sequencing of this TCR beta chain was carried out in a study of cytomegalovirus exposure and HLA in healthy donors. Findings and limits, study-wide: Indistinguishability led to the exclusion of some V segments, TRBV6-2 and TRBV6-3 included. A later analysis found most CMV-associated TCR beta chains apparently HLA-restricted. Reported performance of the classifier showed diagnosis of cytomegalovirus status with high specificity and sensitivity.

This CDR3 has 16 residues. J lost 3 bases, V lost 3 bases, and 10 bases had no gene match. The V gene's germline CDR1 is LNHDA and CDR2 SQIVND (reference sequence). PCR involved 60 Vbeta and 13 Jbeta primers. Measured with immunoSEQ multiplex PCR; TCRdb has only the in-frame clones, and not every one. The sample lists about 67,000 clones, 65% to 70% occurring once. Of note for this clone: The antigen is unknown.

J is TRBJ2-7 and V is TRBV19; 8 bases match TRBD2. The sequence was collected from a woman in her thirties in good health and CMV-seronegative. The material sequenced was PBMCs. The CDR3 loop reads CASSMVGGTSSYEQYF. CDR3 nucleotides: TGTGCCAGTAGTATGGTTGGTGGGACTAGTAGCTACGAGCAGTACTTC.